This entry lists 3 T cell receptor beta chains sequenced from one sample in a study of CD8 T cells in Susac syndrome. RNA totalling roughly 0.5 to 1 ug underwent reverse transcription with random hexamers. MiXCR, applied by TCRdb to the immunoSEQ multiplex PCR reads, yields one record per CDR3 protein. Of around 180,000 distinct CDR3 sequences in the sample, 90% to 95% were seen once. The sequenced sample consisted of CD4+ T cells from PBMCs. All receptors derive from a human donor with Susac syndrome.

This clonotype showed up just once. This chain uses TRBV5-1 with TRBJ1-2, with 7 bases matching TRBD1. Per the germline V gene, CDR1 is SGHRS and CDR2 is YFSETQ. V trimming: 4 bases; J trimming: 2 bases; junction bases outside the gene matches: 5. This CDR3 comprises 14 residues. The CDR3 region is CASSPTQGNYGYTF. CDR3 in DNA: TGCGCCAGCAGCCCGACACAGGGGAACTATGGCTACACCTTC.

This chain uses TRBV4-3 with TRBJ1-5; D uncertain. V was shortened by 0 bases and J by 3 bases, with 9 bases between the two germline ends. There are 15 residues in the CDR3. Looked up from germline, CDR1 is LGHNA and CDR2 is YSLEER. In nucleotides, the CDR3 is TGCGCCAGCAGCCAAGATGGACGGGCCAATCAGCCCCAGCATTTT. Encoded protein: CASSQDGRANQPQHF.

The rearrangement joins TRBV20-1 to TRBJ2-1; 7 bases are shared with TRBD2. J lost 4 bases, V lost 1 base, and 4 bases had no gene match. CDR1 and CDR2 from the germline V gene are DFQATT and SNEGSKA (reference sequence). CDR3 length equals 14 residues. This chain's CDR3 is CSARVGTTYNEQFF. The CDR3 bases are TGCAGTGCTAGAGTTGGGACTACGTACAATGAGCAGTTCTTC.